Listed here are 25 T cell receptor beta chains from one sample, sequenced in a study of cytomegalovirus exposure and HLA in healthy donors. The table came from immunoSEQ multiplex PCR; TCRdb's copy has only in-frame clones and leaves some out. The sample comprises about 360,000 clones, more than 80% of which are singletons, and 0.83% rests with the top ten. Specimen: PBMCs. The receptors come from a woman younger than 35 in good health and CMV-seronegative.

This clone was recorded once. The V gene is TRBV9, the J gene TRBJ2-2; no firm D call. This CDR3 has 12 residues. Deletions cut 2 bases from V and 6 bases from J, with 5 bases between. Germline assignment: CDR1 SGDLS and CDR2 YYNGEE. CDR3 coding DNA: TGTGCCAGCAGCGTTTTAGCCGGGGAGCTGTTTTTT. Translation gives CASSVLAGELFF.

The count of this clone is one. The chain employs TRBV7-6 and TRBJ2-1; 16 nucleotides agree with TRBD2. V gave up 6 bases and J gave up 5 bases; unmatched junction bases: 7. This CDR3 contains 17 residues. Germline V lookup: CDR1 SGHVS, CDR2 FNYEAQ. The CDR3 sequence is CASRSGLAGGSDNEQFF. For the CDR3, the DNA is TGTGCCAGCAGATCGGGACTAGCGGGGGGGTCTGACAATGAGCAGTTCTTC.

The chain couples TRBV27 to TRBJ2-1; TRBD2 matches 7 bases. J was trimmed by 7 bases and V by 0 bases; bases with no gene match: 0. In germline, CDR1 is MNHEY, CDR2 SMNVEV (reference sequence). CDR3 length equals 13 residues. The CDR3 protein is CASSLSRGNEQFF. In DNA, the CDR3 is TGTGCCAGCAGTTTATCGCGGGGGAATGAGCAGTTCTTC.

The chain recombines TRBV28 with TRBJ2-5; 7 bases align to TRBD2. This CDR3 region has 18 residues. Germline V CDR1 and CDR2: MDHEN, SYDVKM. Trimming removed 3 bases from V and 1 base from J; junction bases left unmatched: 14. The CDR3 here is CASSLVLVAGVPQETQYF. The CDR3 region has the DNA TGTGCCAGCAGTTTGGTTCTAGTGGCGGGGGTCCCCCAAGAGACCCAGTACTTC.

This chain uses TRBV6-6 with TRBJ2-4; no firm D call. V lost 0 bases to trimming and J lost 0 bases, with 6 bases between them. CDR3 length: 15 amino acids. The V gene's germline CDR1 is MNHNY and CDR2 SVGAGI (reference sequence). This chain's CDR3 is CASSYSSLAKNIQYF. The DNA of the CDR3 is TGTGCCAGCAGTTACTCGAGTCTAGCCAAAAACATTCAGTACTTC.

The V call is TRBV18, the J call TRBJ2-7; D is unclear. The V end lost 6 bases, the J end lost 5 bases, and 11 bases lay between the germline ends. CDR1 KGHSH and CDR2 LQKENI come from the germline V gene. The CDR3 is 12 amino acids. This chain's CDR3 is CASSQDSDEQYF. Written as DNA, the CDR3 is TGTGCCAGCTCTCAAGATTCGGACGAGCAGTACTTC. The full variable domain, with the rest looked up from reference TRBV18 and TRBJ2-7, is NAGVMQNPRHLVRRRGQEARLRCSPMKGHSHVYWYRQLPEEGLKFMVYLQKENIIDESGMPKERFSAEFPKEGPSILRIQQVVRGDSAAYFCASSQDSDEQYFGPGTRLTVT.

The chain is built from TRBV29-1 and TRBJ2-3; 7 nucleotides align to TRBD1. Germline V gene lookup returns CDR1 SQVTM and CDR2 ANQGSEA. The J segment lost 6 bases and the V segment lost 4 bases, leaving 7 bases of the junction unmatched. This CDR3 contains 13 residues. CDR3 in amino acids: CSVARGQADTQYF. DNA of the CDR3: TGCAGCGTTGCAAGAGGACAGGCGGATACGCAGTATTTT.

In DNA form, the CDR3 reads TGTGCCAGCACTTTCCAGGGGGCTACGGGTGGCTACACCTTC. Protein sequence: CASTFQGATGGYTF. The chain is built from TRBV6-1 and TRBJ1-2, with 8 nucleotides matching TRBD1. Germline CDR1 is MNHNS and CDR2 is SASEGT. The V and J ends lost 7 bases and 7 bases, in that order; junction bases with no gene match: 11. CDR3 size: 14 residues.

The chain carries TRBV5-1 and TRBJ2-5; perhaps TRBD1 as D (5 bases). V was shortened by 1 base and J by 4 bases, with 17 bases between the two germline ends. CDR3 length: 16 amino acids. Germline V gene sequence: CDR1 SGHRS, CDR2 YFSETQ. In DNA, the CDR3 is TGCGCCAGCAGCTTGAGGGGCGGTGCTAGAGGAGAGACCCAGTACTTC. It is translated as CASSLRGGARGETQYF. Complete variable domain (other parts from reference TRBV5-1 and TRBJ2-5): KAGVTQTPRYLIKTRGQQVTLSCSPISGHRSVSWYQQTPGQGLQFLFEYFSETQRNKGNFPGRFSGRQFSNSRSEMNVSTLELGDSALYLCASSLRGGARGETQYFGPGTRLLVL.

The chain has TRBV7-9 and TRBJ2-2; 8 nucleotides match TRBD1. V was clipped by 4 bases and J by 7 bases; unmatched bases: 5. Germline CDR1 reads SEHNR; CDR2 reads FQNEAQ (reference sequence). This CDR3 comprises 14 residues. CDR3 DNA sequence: TGTGCCAGCAGCTCGGACAGGGATTTCGGGGAGCTGTTTTTT. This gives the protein CASSSDRDFGELFF.

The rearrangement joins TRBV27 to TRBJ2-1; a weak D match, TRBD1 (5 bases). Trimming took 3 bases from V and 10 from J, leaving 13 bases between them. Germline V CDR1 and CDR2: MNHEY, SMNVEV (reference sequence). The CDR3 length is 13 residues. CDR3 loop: CASSFGAGQEQFF. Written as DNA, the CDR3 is TGTGCCAGCAGTTTTGGGGCCGGGCAGGAGCAGTTCTTC.

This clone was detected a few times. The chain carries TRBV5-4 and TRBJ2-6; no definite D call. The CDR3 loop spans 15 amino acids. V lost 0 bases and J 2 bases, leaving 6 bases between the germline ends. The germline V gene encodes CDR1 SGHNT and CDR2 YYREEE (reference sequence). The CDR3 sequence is CASSLELAGANVLTF. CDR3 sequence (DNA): TGTGCCAGCAGCTTGGAGCTAGCTGGGGCCAACGTCCTGACTTTC.

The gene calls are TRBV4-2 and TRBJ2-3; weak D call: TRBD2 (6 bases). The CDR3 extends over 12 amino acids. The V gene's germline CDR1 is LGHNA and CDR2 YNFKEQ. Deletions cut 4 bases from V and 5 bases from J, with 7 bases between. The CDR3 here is CASSRGVDTQYF. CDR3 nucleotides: TGTGCCAGCAGCCGGGGGGTAGATACGCAGTATTTT.

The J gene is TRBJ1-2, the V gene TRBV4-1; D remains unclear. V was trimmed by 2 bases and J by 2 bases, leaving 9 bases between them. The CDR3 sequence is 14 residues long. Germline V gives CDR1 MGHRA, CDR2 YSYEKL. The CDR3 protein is CASSQSETNYGYTF. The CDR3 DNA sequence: TGCGCCAGCAGCCAAAGCGAAACGAACTATGGCTACACCTTC.

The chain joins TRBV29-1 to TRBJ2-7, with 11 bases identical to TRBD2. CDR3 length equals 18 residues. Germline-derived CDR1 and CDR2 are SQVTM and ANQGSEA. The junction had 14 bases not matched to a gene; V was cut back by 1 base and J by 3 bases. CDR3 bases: TGCAGCGTTGAAGCACTAAGCCTTAGCGGGAGGGAAGGCTACGAGCAGTACTTC. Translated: CSVEALSLSGREGYEQYF.

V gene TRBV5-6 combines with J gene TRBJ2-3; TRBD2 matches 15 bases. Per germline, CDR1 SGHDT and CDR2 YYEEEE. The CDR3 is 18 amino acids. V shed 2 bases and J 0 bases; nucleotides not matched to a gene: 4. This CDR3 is CASSFGLAGGHSTDTQYF. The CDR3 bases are TGTGCCAGCAGCTTCGGACTAGCGGGAGGGCATAGCACAGATACGCAGTATTTT.

The CDR3 DNA reads as TGTGCCAGCAGCTTAGCGGGGTACGGATCCGGGGAGCTGTTTTTT. Protein: CASSLAGYGSGELFF. This chain uses TRBV11-2 with TRBJ2-2; tentative D call: TRBD2 (5 bases). The CDR3 length is 15 residues. The ends were cut back, 1 base at V and 6 bases at J, with 12 bases in the middle. Germline lookup yields CDR1 SGHAT and CDR2 FQNNGV. Looking up the rest from reference TRBV11-2 and TRBJ2-2 gives the full variable domain: EAGVAQSPRYKIIEKRQSVAFWCNPISGHATLYWYQQILGQGPKLLIQFQNNGVVDDSQLPKDRFSAERLKGVDSTLKIQPAKLEDSAVYLCASSLAGYGSGELFFGEGSRLTVL.

The CDR3 region is CASSLGLRNTEAFF. As DNA, the CDR3 is TGTGCCAGCTCACTGGGACTGAGGAACACTGAAGCTTTCTTT. The rearrangement joins TRBV18 to TRBJ1-1; possible D gene TRBD1, 5 bases. CDR1 and CDR2 from the germline V gene are KGHSH and LQKENI. V shed 4 bases and J shed 1 base, with 10 bases lying between them. This CDR3 is built from 14 residues.

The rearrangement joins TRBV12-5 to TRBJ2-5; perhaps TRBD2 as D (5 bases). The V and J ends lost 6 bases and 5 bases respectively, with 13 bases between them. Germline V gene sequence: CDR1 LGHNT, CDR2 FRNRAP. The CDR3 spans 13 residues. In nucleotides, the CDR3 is TGTGCTAGTGGGTTCGGAGGTCAGGAGACCCAGTACTTC. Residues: CASGFGGQETQYF.

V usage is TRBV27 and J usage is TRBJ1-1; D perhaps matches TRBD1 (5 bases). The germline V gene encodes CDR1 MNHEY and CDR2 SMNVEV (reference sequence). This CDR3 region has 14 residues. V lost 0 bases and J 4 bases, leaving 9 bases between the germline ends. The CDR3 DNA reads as TGTGCCAGCAGTTTATCCGACAGCTTCACTGAAGCTTTCTTT. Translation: CASSLSDSFTEAFF.

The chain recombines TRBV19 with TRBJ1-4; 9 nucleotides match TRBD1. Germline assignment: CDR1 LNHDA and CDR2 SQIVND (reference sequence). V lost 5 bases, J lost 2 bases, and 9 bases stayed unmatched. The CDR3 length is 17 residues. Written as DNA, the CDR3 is TGTGCCAGTAGTCACCGGGGGACAGGGTACACTAATGAAAAACTGTTTTTT. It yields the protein CASSHRGTGYTNEKLFF.

The CDR3 is CASSLQGGDGYTF. The CDR3 bases are TGTGCCAGTAGTCTACAGGGAGGGGATGGCTACACCTTC. The chain carries TRBV19 and TRBJ1-2; TRBD1 is a possible D gene (6 bases). From germline, CDR1 is LNHDA and CDR2 SQIVND (reference sequence). This CDR3 is built from 13 residues. V was trimmed by 5 bases and J by 6 bases, leaving 13 bases between them.

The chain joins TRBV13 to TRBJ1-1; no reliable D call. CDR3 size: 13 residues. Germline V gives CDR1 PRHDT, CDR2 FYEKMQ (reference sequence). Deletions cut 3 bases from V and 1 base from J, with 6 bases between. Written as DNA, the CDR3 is TGTGCCAGCAGCTTCAGGCAGAACACTGAAGCTTTCTTT. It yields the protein CASSFRQNTEAFF.

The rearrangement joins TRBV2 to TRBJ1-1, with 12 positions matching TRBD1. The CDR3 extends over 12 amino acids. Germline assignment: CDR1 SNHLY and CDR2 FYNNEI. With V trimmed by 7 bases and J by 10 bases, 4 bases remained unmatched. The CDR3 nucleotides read TGTGCCAGCACTGGGACAGGGGGCCCAGCTTTCTTT. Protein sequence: CASTGTGGPAFF.

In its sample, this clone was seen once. This chain's CDR3 is CASSLEPGGRYEQYF. The CDR3 nucleotides read TGCGCCAGCAGCTTGGAACCGGGGGGCCGCTACGAGCAGTACTTC. The chain links TRBV5-1 to TRBJ2-7; TRBD2 might be the D (7 bases). This CDR3 contains 15 residues. Germline V lookup: CDR1 SGHRS, CDR2 YFSETQ. V lost 0 bases to trimming and J lost 3 bases, with 13 bases between them.